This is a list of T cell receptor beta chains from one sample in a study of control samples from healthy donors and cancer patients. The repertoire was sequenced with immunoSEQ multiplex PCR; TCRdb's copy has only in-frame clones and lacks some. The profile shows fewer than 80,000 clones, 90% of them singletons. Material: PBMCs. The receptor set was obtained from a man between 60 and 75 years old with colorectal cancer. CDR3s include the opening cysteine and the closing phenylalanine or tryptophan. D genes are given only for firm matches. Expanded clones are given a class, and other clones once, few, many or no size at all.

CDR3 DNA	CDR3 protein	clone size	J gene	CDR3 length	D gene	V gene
TGCGCCAGCAGCCCGGATGTTGTCACTGAAGCTTTCTTT	CASSPDVVTEAFF	.	TRBJ1-1	13	.	TRBV5-1
TGTGCCAGCAGCGCCTTTGACAGGAACACTGAAGCTTTCTTT	CASSAFDRNTEAFF	.	TRBJ1-1	14	.	TRBV9
TGTGCCAGCAGCGGGAGGACTAGCTTTGTTGAGCAGTTCTTC	CASSGRTSFVEQFF	once	TRBJ2-1	14	TRBD2	TRBV11-2
TGTGCCAGCAGCTTGGTCAACCTCGCGCCTCATGGCTACACCTTC	CASSLVNLAPHGYTF	.	TRBJ1-2	15	.	TRBV7-9
TGTGCCTGGGGGACAGGGTTAGGCAATCAGCCCCAGCATTTT	CAWGTGLGNQPQHF	.	TRBJ1-5	14	TRBD1	TRBV30
TGTGCCAGCTCACCAGCGTCCGGGGGGTCCACTGAAGCTTTCTTT	CASSPASGGSTEAFF	once	TRBJ1-1	15	.	TRBV18
TGTGCCAGCAGCAAGGGACTAGCGGGGACGATGTCCTACCGCGGGCAAGAGCAGTACTTC	CASSKGLAGTMSYRGQEQYF	.	TRBJ2-7	20	TRBD2	TRBV7-8
TGTGCCAGCAGCGTAGGCACAGCCACAACTAATGAAAAACTGTTTTTT	CASSVGTATTNEKLFF	.	TRBJ1-4	16	.	TRBV9
TGTGCCAGCAGCGCGGGTATTCCTAATTCACCCCTCCACTTT	CASSAGIPNSPLHF	.	TRBJ1-6	14	.	TRBV11-3
TGCGCCAGCAGCTTCAGCACAGATACGCAGTATTTT	CASSFSTDTQYF	.	TRBJ2-3	12	.	TRBV5-1
TGCGCCAGCAGTGCCTCCCCGGGGGTGCAGTACTTC	CASSASPGVQYF	.	TRBJ2-7	12	.	TRBV10-1
TGTGCCAGTAGTATAGAGGGCAGGGGGGGCCAGCCCCAGCATTTT	CASSIEGRGGQPQHF	.	TRBJ1-5	15	TRBD1	TRBV19
TGTGCCAGCAGCCCACCAGGCGTTACGCAGTATTTT	CASSPPGVTQYF	.	TRBJ2-3	12	.	TRBV11-2
TGTGCCAGTAGTATAGGGGCGGAAAACACTGAAGCTTTCTTT	CASSIGAENTEAFF	.	TRBJ1-1	14	.	TRBV19
TGTGCCAGCAGCCGCCCGGGACAATCCTACGAGCAGTACTTC	CASSRPGQSYEQYF	.	TRBJ2-7	14	.	TRBV3-1/TRBV3-2
TGTGCCATCAGGGGGACGGATTCACACACTGAAGCTTTCTTT	CAIRGTDSHTEAFF	once	TRBJ1-1	14	.	TRBV10-3
TGTGCCACTTCCCGGGACAGGGGGCTTAACTATGGCTACACCTTC	CATSRDRGLNYGYTF	.	TRBJ1-2	15	TRBD1	TRBV15
TGTGCCAGCAGCTTCTTCGGACTAGCAAGTACCGGGGAGCTGTTTTTT	CASSFFGLASTGELFF	.	TRBJ2-2	16	TRBD2	TRBV7-9
TGTGCCAGTGGCAAGGGGTTGGTAACTAATGAAAAACTGTTTTTT	CASGKGLVTNEKLFF	.	TRBJ1-4	15	.	TRBV19
TGTGCCAGCAGCGTACAGGGGGCTAGGACTGAAGCTTTCTTT	CASSVQGARTEAFF	.	TRBJ1-1	14	TRBD1	TRBV6-5
TGTGCCAGCAGAGGGGCTAGCGGGTACCAAGAGACCCAGTACTTC	CASRGASGYQETQYF	.	TRBJ2-5	15	TRBD2	TRBV7-9
TGCGCCAGCAGCCTGACAGGGAATAGCAATCAGCCCCAGCATTTT	CASSLTGNSNQPQHF	few	TRBJ1-5	15	TRBD1	TRBV5-1
TGTGCCAGCAGCCCCCGGGCGTATGAAGCTTTCTTT	CASSPRAYEAFF	few	TRBJ1-1	12	.	TRBV11-3
TGTGCCACCAGTACAGGGGAAGGAGTACCAGATACGCAGTATTTT	CATSTGEGVPDTQYF	.	TRBJ2-3	15	TRBD1	TRBV24-1
TGTGCCAGCACGCTTAGAATGAACAACAATGAGCAGTTCTTC	CASTLRMNNNEQFF	.	TRBJ2-1	14	.	TRBV2
TGTGCCAGCAGCAGACAGGGGGCCGCAACTAATGAAAAACTGTTTTTT	CASSRQGAATNEKLFF	.	TRBJ1-4	16	TRBD1	TRBV7-6
TGTGCCAGCAATAAGGACAGGGGGGACGAGCAGTACTTC	CASNKDRGDEQYF	.	TRBJ2-7	13	TRBD1	TRBV6-5
TGTGCCAGCAGTTACACAGGGCGCTATGGCTACACCTTC	CASSYTGRYGYTF	.	TRBJ1-2	13	.	TRBV6-5
TGTGCCAGCAGCGTAGACAGTACGGTTTCCTATGGCTACACCTTC	CASSVDSTVSYGYTF	.	TRBJ1-2	15	.	TRBV9
TGCAGCGTTGGGAACGGGGGCTCCTACAATGAGCAGTTCTTC	CSVGNGGSYNEQFF	.	TRBJ2-1	14	.	TRBV29-1
TGCAGCCTGGGTGAAGGGCGGGAGACCCAGTACTTC	CSLGEGRETQYF	.	TRBJ2-5	12	.	TRBV29-1